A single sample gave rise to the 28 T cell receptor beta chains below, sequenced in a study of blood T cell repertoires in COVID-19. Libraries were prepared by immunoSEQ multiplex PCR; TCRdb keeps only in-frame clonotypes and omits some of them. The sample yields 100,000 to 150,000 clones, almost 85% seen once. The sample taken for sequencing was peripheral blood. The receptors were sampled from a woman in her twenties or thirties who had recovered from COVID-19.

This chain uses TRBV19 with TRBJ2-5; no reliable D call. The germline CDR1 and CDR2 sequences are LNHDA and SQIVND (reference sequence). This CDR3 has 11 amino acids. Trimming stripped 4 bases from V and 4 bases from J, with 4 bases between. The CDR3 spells CASSTRETQYF. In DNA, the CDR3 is TGTGCCAGTAGTACTCGAGAGACCCAGTACTTC.

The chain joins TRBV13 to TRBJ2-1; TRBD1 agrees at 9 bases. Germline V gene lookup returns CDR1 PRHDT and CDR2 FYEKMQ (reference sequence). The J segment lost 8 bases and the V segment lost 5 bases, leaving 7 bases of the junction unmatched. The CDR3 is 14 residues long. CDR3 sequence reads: CASSGGQGQHEQFF. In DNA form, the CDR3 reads TGTGCCAGCAGCGGGGGACAGGGTCAGCATGAGCAGTTCTTC. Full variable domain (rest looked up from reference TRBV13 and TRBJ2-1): AAGVIQSPRHLIKEKRETATLKCYPIPRHDTVYWYQQGPGQDPQFLISFYEKMQSDKGSIPDRFSAQQFSDYHSELNMSSLELGDSALYFCASSGGQGQHEQFFGPGTRLTVL.

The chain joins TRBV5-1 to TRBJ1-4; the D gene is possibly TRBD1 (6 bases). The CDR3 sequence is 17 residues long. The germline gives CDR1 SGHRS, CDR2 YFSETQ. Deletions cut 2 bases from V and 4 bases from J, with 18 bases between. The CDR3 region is CASSLVPTIGGNEKLFF. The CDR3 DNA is TGCGCCAGCAGCTTAGTCCCTACCATAGGGGGTAATGAAAAACTGTTTTTT.

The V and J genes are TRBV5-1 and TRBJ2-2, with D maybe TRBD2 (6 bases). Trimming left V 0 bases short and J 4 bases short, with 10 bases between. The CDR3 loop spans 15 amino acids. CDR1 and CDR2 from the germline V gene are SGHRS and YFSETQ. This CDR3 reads CASSLGAGSTGELFF. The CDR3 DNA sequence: TGCGCCAGCAGCTTGGGGGCGGGAAGCACCGGGGAGCTGTTTTTT.

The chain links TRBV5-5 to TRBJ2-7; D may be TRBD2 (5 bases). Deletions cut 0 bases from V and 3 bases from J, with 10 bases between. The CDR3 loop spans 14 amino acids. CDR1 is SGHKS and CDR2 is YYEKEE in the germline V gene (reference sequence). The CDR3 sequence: CASSLASAGYEQYF. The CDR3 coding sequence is TGTGCCAGCAGCTTGGCCTCGGCGGGCTACGAGCAGTACTTC.

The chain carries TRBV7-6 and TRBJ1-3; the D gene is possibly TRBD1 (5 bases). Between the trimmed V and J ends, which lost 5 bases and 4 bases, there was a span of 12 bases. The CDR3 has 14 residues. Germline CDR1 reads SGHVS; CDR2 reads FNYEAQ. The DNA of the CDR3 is TGTGCCAGCAGCCCCAGGGATTCGGGAAACACCATATATTTT. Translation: CASSPRDSGNTIYF.

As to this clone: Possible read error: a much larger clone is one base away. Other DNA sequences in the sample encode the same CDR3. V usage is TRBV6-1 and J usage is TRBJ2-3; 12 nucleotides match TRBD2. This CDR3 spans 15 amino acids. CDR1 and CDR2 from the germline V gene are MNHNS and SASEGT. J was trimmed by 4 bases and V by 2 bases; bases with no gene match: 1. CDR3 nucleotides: TGTGCCAGCAGTGAACTAGCGGGGGGGCCAGATACGCAGTATTTT. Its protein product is CASSELAGGPDTQYF.

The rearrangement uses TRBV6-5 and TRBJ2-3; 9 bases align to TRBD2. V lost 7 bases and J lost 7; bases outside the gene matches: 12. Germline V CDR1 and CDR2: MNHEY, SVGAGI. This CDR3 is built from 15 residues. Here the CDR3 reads CASTSKRGASHTQYF. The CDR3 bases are TGTGCCAGCACCTCTAAGCGGGGGGCCTCACATACGCAGTATTTT.

The CDR3 loop is CASSLAPSRTGGGEQYF. The CDR3 coding sequence is TGTGCCAGCAGCTTAGCCCCAAGTAGGACAGGGGGAGGCGAGCAGTACTTC. The chain recombines TRBV7-2 with TRBJ2-7; 10 bases fit TRBD1. CDR1 and CDR2 from the germline V gene are SGHTA and FQGNSA. The CDR3 runs to 17 residues. V gave up 0 bases and J gave up 6 bases; unmatched junction bases: 11.

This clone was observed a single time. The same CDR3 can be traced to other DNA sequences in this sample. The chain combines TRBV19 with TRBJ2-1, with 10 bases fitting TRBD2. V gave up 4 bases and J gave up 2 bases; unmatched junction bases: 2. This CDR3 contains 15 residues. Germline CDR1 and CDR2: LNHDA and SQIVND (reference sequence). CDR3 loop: CASSRTSGAYNEQFF. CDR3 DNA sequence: TGTGCCAGTAGTAGAACTAGCGGGGCCTACAATGAGCAGTTCTTC.

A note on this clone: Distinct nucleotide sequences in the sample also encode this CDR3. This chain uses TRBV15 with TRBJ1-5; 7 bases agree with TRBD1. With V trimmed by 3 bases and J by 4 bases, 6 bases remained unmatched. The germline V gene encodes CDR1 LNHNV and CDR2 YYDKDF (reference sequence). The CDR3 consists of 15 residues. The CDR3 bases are TGTGCCACCAGCAGCGGGGGACAGAAGAATCAGCCCCAGCATTTT. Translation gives CATSSGGQKNQPQHF.

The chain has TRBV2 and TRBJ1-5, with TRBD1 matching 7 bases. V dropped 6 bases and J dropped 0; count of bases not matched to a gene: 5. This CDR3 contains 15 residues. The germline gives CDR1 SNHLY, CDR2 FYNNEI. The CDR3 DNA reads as TGTGCCAGCAGGTATCAGGGGGATAGCAATCAGCCCCAGCATTTT. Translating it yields CASRYQGDSNQPQHF.

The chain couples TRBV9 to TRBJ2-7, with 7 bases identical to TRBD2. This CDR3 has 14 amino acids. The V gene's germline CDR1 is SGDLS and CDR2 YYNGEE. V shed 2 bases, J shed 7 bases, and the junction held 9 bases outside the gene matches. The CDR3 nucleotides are TGTGCCAGCAGCGTGAGACGGGACGGGAGGGAGCAGTACTTC. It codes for CASSVRRDGREQYF.

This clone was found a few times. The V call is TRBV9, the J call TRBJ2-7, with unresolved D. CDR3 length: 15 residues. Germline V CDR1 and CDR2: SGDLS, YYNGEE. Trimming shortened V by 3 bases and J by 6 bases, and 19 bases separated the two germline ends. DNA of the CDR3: TGTGCCAGCAGCGATCGACCGGGTGCTGGTCGCGAGCAGTACTTC. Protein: CASSDRPGAGREQYF.

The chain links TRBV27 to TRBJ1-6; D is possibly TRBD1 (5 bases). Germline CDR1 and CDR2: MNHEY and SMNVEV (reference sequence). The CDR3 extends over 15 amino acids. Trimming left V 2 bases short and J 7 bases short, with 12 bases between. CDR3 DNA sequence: TGTGCCAGCAGTTTAATACAGGCCGGCAATTCACCCCTCCACTTT. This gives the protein CASSLIQAGNSPLHF.

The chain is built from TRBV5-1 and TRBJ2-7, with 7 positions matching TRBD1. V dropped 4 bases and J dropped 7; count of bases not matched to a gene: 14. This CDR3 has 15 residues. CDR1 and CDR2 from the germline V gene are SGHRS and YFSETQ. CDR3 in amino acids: CASSRRTGFVGEQYF. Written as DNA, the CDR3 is TGCGCCAGCAGCCGCCGGACAGGCTTCGTAGGGGAGCAGTACTTC.

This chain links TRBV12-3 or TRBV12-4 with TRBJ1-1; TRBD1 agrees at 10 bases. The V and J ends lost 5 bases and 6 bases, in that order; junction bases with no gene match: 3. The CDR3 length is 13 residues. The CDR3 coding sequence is TGTGCCAGCAGTCCGGGACAGGGGCCTGAAGCTTTCTTT. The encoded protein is CASSPGQGPEAFF.

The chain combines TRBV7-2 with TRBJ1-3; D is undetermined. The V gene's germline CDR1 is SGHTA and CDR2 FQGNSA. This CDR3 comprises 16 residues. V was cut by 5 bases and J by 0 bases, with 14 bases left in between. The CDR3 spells CASSRRAVDSGNTIYF. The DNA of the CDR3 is TGTGCCAGCAGCCGGCGGGCCGTTGACTCTGGAAACACCATATATTTT.

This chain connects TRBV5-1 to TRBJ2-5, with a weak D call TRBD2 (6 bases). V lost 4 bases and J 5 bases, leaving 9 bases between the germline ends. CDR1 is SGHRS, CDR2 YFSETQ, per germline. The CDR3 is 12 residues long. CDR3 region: CASSPREETQYF. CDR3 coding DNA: TGCGCCAGCAGCCCACGGGAGGAGACCCAGTACTTC.

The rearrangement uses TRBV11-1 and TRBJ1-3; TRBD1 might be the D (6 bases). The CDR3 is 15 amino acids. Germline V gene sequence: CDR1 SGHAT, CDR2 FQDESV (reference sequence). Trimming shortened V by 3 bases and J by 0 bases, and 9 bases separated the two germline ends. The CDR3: CASSFDRNSGNTIYF. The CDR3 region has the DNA TGTGCCAGCAGCTTTGACAGGAACTCTGGAAACACCATATATTTT.

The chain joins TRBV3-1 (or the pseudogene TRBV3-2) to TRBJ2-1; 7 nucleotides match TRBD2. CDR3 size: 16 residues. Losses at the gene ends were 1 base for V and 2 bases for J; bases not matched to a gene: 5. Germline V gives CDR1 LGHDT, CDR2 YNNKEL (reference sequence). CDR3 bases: TGTGCCAGCAGCCAAGCGGGGGGTTTTACCTACAATGAGCAGTTCTTC. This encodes CASSQAGGFTYNEQFF.

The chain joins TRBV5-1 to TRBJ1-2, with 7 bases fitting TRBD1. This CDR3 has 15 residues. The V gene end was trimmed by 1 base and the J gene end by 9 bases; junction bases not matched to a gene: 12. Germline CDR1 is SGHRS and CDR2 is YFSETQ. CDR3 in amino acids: CASSLLGTAEQSYTF. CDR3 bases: TGCGCCAGCAGCTTGTTAGGGACAGCCGAGCAGAGCTACACCTTC.

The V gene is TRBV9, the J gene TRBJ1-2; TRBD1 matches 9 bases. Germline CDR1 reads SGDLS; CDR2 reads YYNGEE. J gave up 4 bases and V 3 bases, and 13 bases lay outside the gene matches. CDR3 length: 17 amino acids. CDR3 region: CASSATEEGTGRYGYTF. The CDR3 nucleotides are TGTGCCAGCAGCGCTACTGAAGAGGGGACAGGGCGCTATGGCTACACCTTC.

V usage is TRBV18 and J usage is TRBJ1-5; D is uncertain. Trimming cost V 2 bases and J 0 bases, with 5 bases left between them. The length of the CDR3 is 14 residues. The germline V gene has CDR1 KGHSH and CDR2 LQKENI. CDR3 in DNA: TGTGCCAGCTCACCAGGCAGTAGCAATCAGCCCCAGCATTTT. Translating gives CASSPGSSNQPQHF.

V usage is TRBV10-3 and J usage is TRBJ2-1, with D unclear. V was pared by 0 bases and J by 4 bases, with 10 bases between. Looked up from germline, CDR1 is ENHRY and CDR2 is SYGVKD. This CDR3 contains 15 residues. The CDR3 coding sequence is TGTGCCATCAGTGAGTCCCTGCCTATGTACAATGAGCAGTTCTTC. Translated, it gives CAISESLPMYNEQFF.

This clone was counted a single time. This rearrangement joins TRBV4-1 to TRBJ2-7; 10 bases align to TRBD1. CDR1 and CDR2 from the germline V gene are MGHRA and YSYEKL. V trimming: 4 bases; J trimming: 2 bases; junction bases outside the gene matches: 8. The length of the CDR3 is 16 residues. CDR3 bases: TGCGCCAGCAGCCCCGTCCCCGGGACAGGGGCCTACGAGCAGTACTTC. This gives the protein CASSPVPGTGAYEQYF.

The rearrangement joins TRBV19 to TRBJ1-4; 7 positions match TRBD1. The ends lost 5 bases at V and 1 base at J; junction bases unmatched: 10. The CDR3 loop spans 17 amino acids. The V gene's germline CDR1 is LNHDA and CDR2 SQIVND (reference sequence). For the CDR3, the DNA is TGTGCCAGTAGTTCATCACAGGGGAGGTTAACTAATGAAAAACTGTTTTTT. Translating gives CASSSSQGRLTNEKLFF.

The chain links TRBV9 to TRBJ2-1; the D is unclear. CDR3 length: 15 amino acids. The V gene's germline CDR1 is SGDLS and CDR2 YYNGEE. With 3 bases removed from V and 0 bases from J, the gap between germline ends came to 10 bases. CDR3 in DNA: TGTGCCAGCAGCGCCGGCTACAGCTCCTACAATGAGCAGTTCTTC. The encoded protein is CASSAGYSSYNEQFF.